These T cell receptor beta chains were read from a single sample in a study of cytomegalovirus exposure and HLA in healthy donors. The method was immunoSEQ multiplex PCR; TCRdb's version includes in-frame clones alone and lacks a portion of them. The sample records some 180,000 clones, around 80% being singletons. The sequencing sample was made of PBMCs. The receptors originated from a woman under 40 in good health and CMV-seropositive. Each CDR3 is given with its conserved first and last residue. The order of the fields is V gene, D gene, J gene, clone size, CDR3 protein, CDR3 DNA. The D gene is left open where the match is weak. Expanded clones are given a class, and other clones once, few, many or no size at all.

V: TRBV18
D: TRBD1
J: TRBJ2-2
size: .
CDR3: CASSPPGQGGTGELFF
DNA: TGTGCCAGCTCACCCCCCGGACAGGGTGGCACCGGGGAGCTGTTTTTT

V: TRBV5-1
D: .
J: TRBJ2-7
size: once
CDR3: CASSLGVAASYEQYF
DNA: TGCGCCAGCAGCTTGGGTGTAGCGGCCTCCTACGAGCAGTACTTC

V: TRBV12-5
D: .
J: TRBJ1-1
size: .
CDR3: CASGLFRGGPNTEAFF
DNA: TGTGCTAGTGGTTTGTTCCGGGGAGGTCCGAACACTGAAGCTTTCTTT

V: TRBV7-2
D: .
J: TRBJ1-3
size: .
CDR3: CASSLAGRSGNTIYF
DNA: TGTGCCAGCAGCTTAGCAGGGAGGTCTGGAAACACCATATATTTT

V: TRBV5-1
D: TRBD1
J: TRBJ2-2
size: .
CDR3: CASSLGQGNTGELFF
DNA: TGCGCCAGCAGCTTGGGACAGGGAAACACCGGGGAGCTGTTTTTT

V: TRBV7-8
D: .
J: TRBJ1-5
size: few
CDR3: CASSATGLHQPQHF
DNA: TGTGCCAGCAGCGCTACTGGGCTCCATCAGCCCCAGCATTTT

V: TRBV5-4
D: TRBD1
J: TRBJ1-1
size: .
CDR3: CASILDRGHTEAFF
DNA: TGTGCCAGCATCCTAGACAGGGGACATACTGAAGCTTTCTTT

V: TRBV6-5
D: TRBD1
J: TRBJ1-2
size: .
CDR3: CASSYGTGAYGYTF
DNA: TGTGCCAGCAGTTACGGCACAGGGGCCTATGGCTACACCTTC

V: TRBV2
D: .
J: TRBJ2-3
size: once
CDR3: CASSVRVRGDTQYF
DNA: TGTGCCAGCAGTGTTCGTGTCAGGGGTGATACGCAGTATTTT

V: TRBV6-5
D: TRBD1
J: TRBJ1-2
size: .
CDR3: CASSWTGQGGAYTF
DNA: TGTGCCAGCAGTTGGACCGGACAGGGAGGGGCCTACACCTTC

V: TRBV5-6
D: TRBD2
J: TRBJ2-6
size: once
CDR3: CASSWGGGGPYSGANVLTF
DNA: TGTGCCAGCAGCTGGGGGGGTGGGGGACCCTACTCTGGGGCCAACGTCCTGACTTTC

V: TRBV2
D: TRBD2
J: TRBJ2-3
size: .
CDR3: CASSAPGTSGIIGDTQYF
DNA: TGTGCCAGCAGTGCTCCCGGGACTAGCGGGATCATAGGGGATACGCAGTATTTT

V: TRBV11-3
D: TRBD2
J: TRBJ2-5
size: .
CDR3: CASSLDDGTSGGETQYF
DNA: TGTGCCAGCAGCTTAGATGATGGGACTAGCGGGGGAGAGACCCAGTACTTC

V: TRBV5-1
D: TRBD1
J: TRBJ2-7
size: .
CDR3: CASSIPRGQGTHEQYF
DNA: TGCGCCAGCAGCATCCCCCGTGGACAGGGGACCCACGAGCAGTACTTC

V: TRBV5-1
D: .
J: TRBJ1-1
size: .
CDR3: CASSSGQNWSEAFF
DNA: TGCGCCAGCAGCTCGGGACAAAATTGGTCTGAAGCTTTCTTT

V: TRBV4-2
D: .
J: TRBJ2-6
size: .
CDR3: CASSQGPQGANVLTF
DNA: TGTGCCAGCAGCCAAGGTCCACAGGGGGCCAACGTCCTGACTTTC

V: TRBV10-3
D: .
J: TRBJ1-5
size: .
CDR3: CAISESGGRGQPQHF
DNA: TGTGCCATCAGTGAGTCGGGGGGGAGAGGACAGCCCCAGCATTTT

V: TRBV27
D: TRBD2
J: TRBJ2-1
size: once
CDR3: CASSLTSGANYNEQFF
DNA: TGTGCCAGCAGTTTGACTAGCGGGGCCAATTACAATGAGCAGTTCTTC

V: TRBV11-2
D: .
J: TRBJ1-1
size: .
CDR3: CASSQPTGQTNTEAFF
DNA: TGTGCCAGCAGCCAACCTACGGGACAAACGAACACTGAAGCTTTCTTT

V: TRBV5-1
D: .
J: TRBJ2-7
size: few
CDR3: CASSLGAGPSYEQYF
DNA: TGCGCCAGCAGCTTAGGAGCGGGCCCCTCCTACGAGCAGTACTTC

V: TRBV6-1
D: TRBD1
J: TRBJ1-5
size: .
CDR3: CASSEGQGTNQPQHF
DNA: TGTGCCAGCAGTGAGGGACAGGGAACTAATCAGCCCCAGCATTTT

V: TRBV10-2
D: TRBD1
J: TRBJ1-2
size: once
CDR3: CASSETGEGYTF
DNA: TGCGCCAGCAGTGAAACAGGGGAAGGCTACACCTTC

V: TRBV4-1
D: .
J: TRBJ2-1
size: .
CDR3: CASSQDPGVAYNEQFF
DNA: TGCGCCAGCAGCCAAGATCCAGGGGTTGCCTACAATGAGCAGTTCTTC

V: TRBV29-1
D: .
J: TRBJ2-1
size: .
CDR3: CSVENREIKNEQFF
DNA: TGCAGCGTTGAGAACCGGGAGATCAAGAATGAGCAGTTCTTC

V: TRBV5-1
D: .
J: TRBJ1-2
size: .
CDR3: CASSLEADSLLNYGYTF
DNA: TGCGCCAGCAGCTTGGAGGCAGACTCTTTGCTTAACTATGGCTACACCTTC

V: TRBV7-8
D: TRBD2
J: TRBJ2-5
size: .
CDR3: CASSLVSVAGGPGQETQYF
DNA: TGTGCCAGCAGCTTAGTATCGGTAGCGGGAGGCCCGGGACAAGAGACCCAGTACTTC

V: TRBV19
D: .
J: TRBJ1-2
size: .
CDR3: CASTYRPRDYGYTF
DNA: TGTGCCAGTACCTATCGGCCCCGGGACTATGGCTACACCTTC

V: TRBV9
D: .
J: TRBJ2-4
size: .
CDR3: CASSPRPGVAKNIQYF
DNA: TGTGCCAGCAGCCCCCGCCCAGGGGTGGCCAAAAACATTCAGTACTTC

V: TRBV4-2
D: .
J: TRBJ1-5
size: .
CDR3: CASSQDESNQPQHF
DNA: TGTGCCAGCAGCCAAGACGAGAGCAATCAGCCCCAGCATTTT

V: TRBV29-1
D: .
J: TRBJ2-6
size: .
CDR3: CSVEDPLLTALSGANVLTF
DNA: TGCAGCGTTGAAGACCCCTTACTTACTGCTCTCTCTGGGGCCAACGTCCTGACTTTC

V: TRBV9
D: .
J: TRBJ2-3
size: few
CDR3: CASSGGDTQYF
DNA: TGTGCCAGCAGCGGAGGAGATACGCAGTATTTT

V: TRBV2
D: TRBD2
J: TRBJ2-7
size: .
CDR3: CASSEGGGEQYF
DNA: TGTGCCAGCAGTGAAGGCGGGGGCGAGCAGTACTTC

V: TRBV7-2
D: TRBD1
J: TRBJ2-2
size: .
CDR3: CASRTGGANTGELFF
DNA: TGTGCCAGCAGAACAGGGGGCGCGAACACCGGGGAGCTGTTTTTT

V: TRBV20-1
D: .
J: TRBJ1-1
size: .
CDR3: CSAIRAGGAFF
DNA: TGCAGTGCTATAAGGGCCGGGGGGGCTTTCTTT

V: TRBV6-5
D: TRBD1
J: TRBJ2-1
size: .
CDR3: CASSPMTGVNEQFF
DNA: TGTGCCAGCAGCCCGATGACAGGGGTCAATGAGCAGTTCTTC

V: TRBV11-3
D: .
J: TRBJ1-4
size: .
CDR3: CASSLGTDSDNEKLFF
DNA: TGTGCCAGCAGCTTAGGAACGGACAGTGATAATGAAAAACTGTTTTTT